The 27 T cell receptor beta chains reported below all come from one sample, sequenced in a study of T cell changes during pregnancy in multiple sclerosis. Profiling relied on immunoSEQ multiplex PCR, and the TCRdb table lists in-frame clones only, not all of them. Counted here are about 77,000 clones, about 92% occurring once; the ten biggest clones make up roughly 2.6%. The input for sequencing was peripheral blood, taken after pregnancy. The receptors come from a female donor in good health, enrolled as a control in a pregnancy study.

In DNA, the CDR3 is TGTGCCAGCAGCTACAAATTTAACTCTGGAAACACCATATATTTT. Encoded protein: CASSYKFNSGNTIYF. The gene calls are TRBV6-5 and TRBJ1-3; no clear D gene. CDR1 MNHEY and CDR2 SVGAGI come from the germline V gene. This CDR3 comprises 15 residues. Trimming stripped 6 bases from V and 0 bases from J, with 12 bases between.

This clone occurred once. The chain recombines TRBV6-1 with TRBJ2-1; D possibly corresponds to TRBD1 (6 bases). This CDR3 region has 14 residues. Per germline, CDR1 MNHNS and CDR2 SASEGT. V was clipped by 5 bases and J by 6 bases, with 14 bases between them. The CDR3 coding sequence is TGTGCCAGCAGTCTGGCGACAGGCTTCAATGAGCAGTTCTTC. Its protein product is CASSLATGFNEQFF.

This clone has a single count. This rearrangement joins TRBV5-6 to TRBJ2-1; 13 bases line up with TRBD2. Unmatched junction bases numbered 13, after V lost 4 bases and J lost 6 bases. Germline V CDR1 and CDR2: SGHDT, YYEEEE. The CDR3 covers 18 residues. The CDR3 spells CASSPRRGLAGALNEQFF. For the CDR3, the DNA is TGTGCCAGCAGCCCGAGGCGTGGACTAGCGGGAGCGCTCAATGAGCAGTTCTTC.

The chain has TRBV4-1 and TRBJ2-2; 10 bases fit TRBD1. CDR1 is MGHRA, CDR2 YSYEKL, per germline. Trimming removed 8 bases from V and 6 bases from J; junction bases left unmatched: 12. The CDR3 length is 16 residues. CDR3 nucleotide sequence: TGCGCCAGCGCATACTCCGGGACAGGGGTCGCCGGGGAGCTGTTTTTT. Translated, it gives CASAYSGTGVAGELFF.

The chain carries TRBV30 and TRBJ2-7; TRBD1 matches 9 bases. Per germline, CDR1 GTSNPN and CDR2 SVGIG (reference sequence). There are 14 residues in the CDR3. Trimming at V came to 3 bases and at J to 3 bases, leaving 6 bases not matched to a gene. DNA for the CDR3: TGTGCCTGGAGCCCTACAGGGGGCGTCTACGAGCAGTACTTC. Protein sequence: CAWSPTGGVYEQYF.

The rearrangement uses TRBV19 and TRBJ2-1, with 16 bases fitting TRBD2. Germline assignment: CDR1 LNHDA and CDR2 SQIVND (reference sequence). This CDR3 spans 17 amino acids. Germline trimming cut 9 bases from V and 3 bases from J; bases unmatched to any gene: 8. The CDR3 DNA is TGTGCCAGCGCCGGGACTAGCGGGGGGGTTGGCTACAATGAGCAGTTCTTC. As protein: CASAGTSGGVGYNEQFF.

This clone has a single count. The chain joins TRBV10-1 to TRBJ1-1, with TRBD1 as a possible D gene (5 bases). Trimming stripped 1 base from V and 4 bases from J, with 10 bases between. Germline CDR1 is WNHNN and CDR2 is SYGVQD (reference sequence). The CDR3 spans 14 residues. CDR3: CASSELQGGTEAFF. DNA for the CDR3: TGCGCCAGCAGTGAGTTGCAGGGCGGCACTGAAGCTTTCTTT.

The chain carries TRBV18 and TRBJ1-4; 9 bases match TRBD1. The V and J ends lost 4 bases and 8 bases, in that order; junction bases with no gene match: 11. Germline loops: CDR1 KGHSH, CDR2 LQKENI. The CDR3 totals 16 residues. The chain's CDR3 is CASSQPNRGRKEKLFF. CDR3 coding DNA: TGTGCCAGCTCACAGCCGAACAGGGGGCGCAAAGAAAAACTGTTTTTT.

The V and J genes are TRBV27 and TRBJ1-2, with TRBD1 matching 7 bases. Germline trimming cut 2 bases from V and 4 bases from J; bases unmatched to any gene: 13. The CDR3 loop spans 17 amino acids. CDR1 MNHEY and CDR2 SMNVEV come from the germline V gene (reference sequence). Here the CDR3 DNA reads TGTGCCAGCAGTTTACGGGCTGACAGGGATGCTTCCTATGGCTACACCTTC. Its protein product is CASSLRADRDASYGYTF.

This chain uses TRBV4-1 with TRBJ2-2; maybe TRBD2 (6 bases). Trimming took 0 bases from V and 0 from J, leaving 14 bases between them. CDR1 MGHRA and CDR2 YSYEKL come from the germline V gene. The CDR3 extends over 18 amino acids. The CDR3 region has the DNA TGCGCCAGCAGCCAAGATCCCTTGCGGGGCCCGAACACCGGGGAGCTGTTTTTT. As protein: CASSQDPLRGPNTGELFF.

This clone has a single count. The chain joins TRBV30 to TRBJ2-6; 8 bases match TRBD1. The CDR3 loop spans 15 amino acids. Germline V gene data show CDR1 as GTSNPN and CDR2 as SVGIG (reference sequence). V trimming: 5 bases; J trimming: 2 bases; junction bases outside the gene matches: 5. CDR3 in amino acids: CAWAAGGAGANVLTF. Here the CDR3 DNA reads TGTGCCTGGGCTGCAGGGGGCGCTGGGGCCAACGTCCTGACTTTC.

CDR3 in DNA: TGTGCCAGCAGCGAGGGACTAGCGGGGACCTACGAGCAGTACTTC. As protein: CASSEGLAGTYEQYF. V gene TRBV11-2 combines with J gene TRBJ2-7; the match to TRBD2 covers 13 bases. Unmatched junction bases numbered 3, after V lost 5 bases and J lost 2 bases. The CDR3 is 15 amino acids. Germline V gene data show CDR1 as SGHAT and CDR2 as FQNNGV.

CDR3 DNA: TGTGCCAGCAGGGTCTCCGGGACAGAATACGAGCAGTACTTC. Its protein is CASRVSGTEYEQYF. The genes are TRBV7-9 and TRBJ2-7; TRBD1 aligns across 7 bases. The CDR3 extends over 14 amino acids. The ends lost 6 bases at V and 4 bases at J; junction bases unmatched: 9. Per the germline V gene, CDR1 is SEHNR and CDR2 is FQNEAQ (reference sequence).

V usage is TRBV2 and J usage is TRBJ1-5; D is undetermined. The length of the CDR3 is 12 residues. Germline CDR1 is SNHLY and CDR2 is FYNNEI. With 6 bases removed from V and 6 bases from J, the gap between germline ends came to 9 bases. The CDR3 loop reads CASSGVGQPQHF. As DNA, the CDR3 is TGTGCCAGCAGCGGGGTCGGTCAGCCCCAGCATTTT.

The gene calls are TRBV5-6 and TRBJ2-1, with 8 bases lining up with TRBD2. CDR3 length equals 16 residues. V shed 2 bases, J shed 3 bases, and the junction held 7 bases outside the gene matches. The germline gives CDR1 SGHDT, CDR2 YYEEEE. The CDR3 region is CASSFPAGGNYNEQFF. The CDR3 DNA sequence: TGTGCCAGCAGCTTTCCCGCGGGAGGTAACTACAATGAGCAGTTCTTC.

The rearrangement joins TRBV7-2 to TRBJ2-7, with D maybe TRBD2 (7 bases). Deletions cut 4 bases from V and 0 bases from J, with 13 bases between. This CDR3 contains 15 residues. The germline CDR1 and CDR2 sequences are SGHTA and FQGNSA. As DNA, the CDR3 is TGTGCCAGCAGCTGGCGGGGGCGCGGCTCCTACGAGCAGTACTTC. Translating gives CASSWRGRGSYEQYF. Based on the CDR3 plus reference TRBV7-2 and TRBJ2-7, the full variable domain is GAGVSQSPSNKVTEKGKDVELRCDPISGHTALYWYRQSLGQGLEFLIYFQGNSAPDKSGLPSDRFSAERTGGSVSTLTIQRTQQEDSAVYLCASSWRGRGSYEQYFGPGTRLTVT.

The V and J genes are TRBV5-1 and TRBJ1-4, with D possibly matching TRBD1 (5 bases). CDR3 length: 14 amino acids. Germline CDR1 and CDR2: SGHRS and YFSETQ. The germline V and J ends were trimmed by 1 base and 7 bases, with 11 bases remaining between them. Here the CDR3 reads CASSLLGGTEKLFF. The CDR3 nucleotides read TGCGCCAGCAGCTTGCTGGGGGGAACTGAAAAACTGTTTTTT.

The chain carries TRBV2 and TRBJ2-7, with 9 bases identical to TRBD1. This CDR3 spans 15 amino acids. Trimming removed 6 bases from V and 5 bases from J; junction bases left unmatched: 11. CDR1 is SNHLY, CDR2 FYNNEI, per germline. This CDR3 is CASSDPGQGWHEQYF. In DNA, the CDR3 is TGTGCCAGCAGCGATCCGGGACAGGGTTGGCACGAGCAGTACTTC.

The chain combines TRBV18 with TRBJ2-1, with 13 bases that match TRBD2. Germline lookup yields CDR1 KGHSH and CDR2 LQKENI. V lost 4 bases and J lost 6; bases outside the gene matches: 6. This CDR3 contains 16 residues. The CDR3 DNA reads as TGTGCCAGCTCACTTAGGACTAGCGGGAGTGTCAATGAGCAGTTCTTC. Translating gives CASSLRTSGSVNEQFF.

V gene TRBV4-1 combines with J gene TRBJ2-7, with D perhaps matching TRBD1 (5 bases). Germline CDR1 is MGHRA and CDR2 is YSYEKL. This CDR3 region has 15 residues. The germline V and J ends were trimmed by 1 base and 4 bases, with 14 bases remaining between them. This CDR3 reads CASSQGGGSRYEQYF. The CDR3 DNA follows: TGCGCCAGCAGCCAAGGGGGCGGCAGCCGATACGAGCAGTACTTC.

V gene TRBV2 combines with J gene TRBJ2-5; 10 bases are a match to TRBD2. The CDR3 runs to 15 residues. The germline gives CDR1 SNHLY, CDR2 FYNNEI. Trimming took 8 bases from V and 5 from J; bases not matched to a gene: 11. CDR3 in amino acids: CASPYGAGGQETQYF. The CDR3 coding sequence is TGTGCCAGCCCTTACGGAGCGGGGGGGCAGGAGACCCAGTACTTC.

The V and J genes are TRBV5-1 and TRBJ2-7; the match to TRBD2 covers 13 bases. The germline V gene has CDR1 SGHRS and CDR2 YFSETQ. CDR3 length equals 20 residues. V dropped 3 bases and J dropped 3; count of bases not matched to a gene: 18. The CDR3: CASSSVPWTSGSGRGYEQYF. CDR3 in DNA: TGCGCCAGCAGCTCGGTCCCCTGGACTAGCGGGAGCGGAAGGGGCTACGAGCAGTACTTC.

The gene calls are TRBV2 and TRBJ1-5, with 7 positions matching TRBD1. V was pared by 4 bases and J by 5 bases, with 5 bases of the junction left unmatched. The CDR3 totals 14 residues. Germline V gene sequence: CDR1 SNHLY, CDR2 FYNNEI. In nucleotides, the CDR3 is TGTGCCAGCAGTGGGTCAGGGGGTGATCAGCCCCAGCATTTT. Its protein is CASSGSGGDQPQHF.

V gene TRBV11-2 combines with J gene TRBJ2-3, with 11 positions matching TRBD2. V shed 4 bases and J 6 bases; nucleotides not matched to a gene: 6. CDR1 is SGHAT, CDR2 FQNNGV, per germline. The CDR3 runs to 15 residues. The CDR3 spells CASSSSGGFLDTQYF. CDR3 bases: TGTGCCAGCAGCTCTAGCGGGGGGTTCCTGGATACGCAGTATTTT.

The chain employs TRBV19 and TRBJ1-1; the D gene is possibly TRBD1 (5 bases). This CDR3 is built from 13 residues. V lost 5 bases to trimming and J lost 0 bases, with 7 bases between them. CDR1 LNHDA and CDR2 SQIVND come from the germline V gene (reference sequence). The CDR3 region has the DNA TGTGCCAGTAGTCCGACAGTGAACACTGAAGCTTTCTTT. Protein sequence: CASSPTVNTEAFF.

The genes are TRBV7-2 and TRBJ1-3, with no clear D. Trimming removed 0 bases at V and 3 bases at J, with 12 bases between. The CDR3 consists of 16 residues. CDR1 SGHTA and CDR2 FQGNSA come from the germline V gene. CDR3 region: CASSLAPGMDGNTIYF. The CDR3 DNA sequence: TGTGCCAGCAGCTTAGCACCGGGGATGGATGGAAACACCATATATTTT.

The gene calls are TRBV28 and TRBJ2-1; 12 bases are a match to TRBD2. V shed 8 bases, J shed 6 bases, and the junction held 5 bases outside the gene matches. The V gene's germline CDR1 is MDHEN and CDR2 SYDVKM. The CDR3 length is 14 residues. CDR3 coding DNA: TGTGCCAGCTCGGGACTAGCGGGTTTCAATGAGCAGTTCTTC. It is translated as CASSGLAGFNEQFF.